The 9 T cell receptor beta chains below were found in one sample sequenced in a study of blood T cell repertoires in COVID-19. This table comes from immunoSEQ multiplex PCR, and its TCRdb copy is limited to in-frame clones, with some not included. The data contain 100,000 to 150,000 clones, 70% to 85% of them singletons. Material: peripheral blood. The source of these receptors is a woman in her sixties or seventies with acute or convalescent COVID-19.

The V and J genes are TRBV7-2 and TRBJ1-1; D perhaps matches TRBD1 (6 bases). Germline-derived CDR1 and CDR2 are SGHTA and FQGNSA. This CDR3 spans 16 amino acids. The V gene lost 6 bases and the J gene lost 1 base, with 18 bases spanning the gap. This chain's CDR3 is CASSHFPGTKNTEAFF. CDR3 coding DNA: TGTGCCAGCAGTCATTTCCCCGGGACAAAGAACACTGAAGCTTTCTTT.

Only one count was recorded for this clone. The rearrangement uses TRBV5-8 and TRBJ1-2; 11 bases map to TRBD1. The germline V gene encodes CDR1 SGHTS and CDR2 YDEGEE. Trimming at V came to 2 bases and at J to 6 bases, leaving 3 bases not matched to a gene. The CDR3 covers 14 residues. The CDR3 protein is CASSFPGQGDGYTF. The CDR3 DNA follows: TGTGCCAGCAGCTTCCCGGGACAGGGGGATGGCTACACCTTC.

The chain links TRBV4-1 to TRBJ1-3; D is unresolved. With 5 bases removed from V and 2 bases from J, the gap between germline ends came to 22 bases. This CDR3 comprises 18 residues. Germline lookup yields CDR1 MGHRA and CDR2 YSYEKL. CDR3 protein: CASSYWASNPLTGNTIYF. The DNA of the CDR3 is TGCGCCAGCAGCTATTGGGCTTCTAACCCACTTACTGGAAACACCATATATTTT.

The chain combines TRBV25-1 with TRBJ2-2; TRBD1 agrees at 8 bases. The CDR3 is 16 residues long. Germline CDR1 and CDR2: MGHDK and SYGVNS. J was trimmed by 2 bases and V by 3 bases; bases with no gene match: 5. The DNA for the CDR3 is TGTGCCAGCAGTGACACCGGGACAGGCAACACCGGGGAGCTGTTTTTT. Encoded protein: CASSDTGTGNTGELFF.

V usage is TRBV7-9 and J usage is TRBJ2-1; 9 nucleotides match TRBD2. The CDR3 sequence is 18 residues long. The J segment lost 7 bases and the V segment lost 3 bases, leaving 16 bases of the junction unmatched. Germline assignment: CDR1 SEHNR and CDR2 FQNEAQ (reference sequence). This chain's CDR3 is CASSFPWGSGGRRNEQFF. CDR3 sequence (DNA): TGTGCCAGCAGCTTCCCCTGGGGTAGCGGGGGAAGACGTAATGAGCAGTTCTTC.

CDR3 amino acids: CSVPKRGGFYNEQFF. CDR3 DNA: TGCAGCGTTCCTAAGCGGGGGGGTTTTTACAATGAGCAGTTCTTC. V is TRBV29-1 and J is TRBJ2-1; 10 bases map to TRBD2. The V and J ends lost 5 bases and 4 bases, in that order; junction bases with no gene match: 8. From germline, CDR1 is SQVTM and CDR2 ANQGSEA. The length of the CDR3 is 15 residues.

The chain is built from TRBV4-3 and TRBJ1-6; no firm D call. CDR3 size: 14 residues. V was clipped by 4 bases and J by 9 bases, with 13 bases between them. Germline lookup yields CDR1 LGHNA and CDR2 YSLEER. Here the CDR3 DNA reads TGCGCCAGCAGCCCAGACGTCGGGTTTTCACCCCTCCACTTT. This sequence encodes CASSPDVGFSPLHF.

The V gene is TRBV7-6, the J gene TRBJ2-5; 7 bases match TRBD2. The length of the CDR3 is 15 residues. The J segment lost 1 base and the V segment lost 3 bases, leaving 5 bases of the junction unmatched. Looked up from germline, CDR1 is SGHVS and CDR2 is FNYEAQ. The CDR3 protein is CASSFGGDPQETQYF. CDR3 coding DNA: TGTGCCAGCAGCTTTGGGGGGGATCCCCAAGAGACCCAGTACTTC.

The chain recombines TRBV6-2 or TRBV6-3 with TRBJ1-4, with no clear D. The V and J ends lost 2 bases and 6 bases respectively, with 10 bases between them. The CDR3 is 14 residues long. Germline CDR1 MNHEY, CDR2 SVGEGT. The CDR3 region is CASSYERYDEKLFF. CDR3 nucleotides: TGTGCCAGCAGTTACGAACGGTATGATGAAAAACTGTTTTTT.